These 18 T cell receptor beta chains originate from one sample sequenced in a study of regulatory T cells in long-lasting Graves disease. Arm-PCR of CDR3 regions with iRepertoire HTBI primers generated TCR beta libraries. TCRdb recomputed calls from the multiplex PCR reads with MiXCR, one row per CDR3 protein. The sample lists about 440,000 distinct CDR3 sequences, around 17% occurring once. Time point in this sample: newly diagnosed GD, antithyroid drugs for less than 3 months. PBMC RNA was the source of the TCR library. The same sample was also studied in work on T cells in Graves' hyperthyroidism and ophthalmopathy.

Sequenced here: peripheral blood mononuclear cells (PBMCs), sampled at new diagnosis, from a patient treated with antithyroid drugs. These receptors were taken from a woman younger than 45 with Graves disease.

This clonotype was counted ten times or more. The V and J genes are TRBV5-1 and TRBJ2-7; D uncertain. The V end lost 4 bases, the J end lost 1 base, and 12 bases lay between the germline ends. In germline, CDR1 is SGHRS, CDR2 YFSETQ. This CDR3 spans 14 amino acids. In DNA, the CDR3 is TGCGCCAGCAGCACCGACCGAAGGTCCTACGAGCAGTACTTC. Translating it yields CASSTDRRSYEQYF.

This clonotype showed up many times. The chain combines TRBV7-8 with TRBJ2-1; D is undetermined. The CDR3 has 15 residues. CDR1 and CDR2 from the germline V gene are SGHVS and FQNEAQ. Trimming removed 7 bases at V and 0 bases at J, with 13 bases between. The CDR3 reads CASTPRAASYNEQFF. The CDR3 DNA is TGTGCCAGCACCCCCCGGGCCGCCTCCTACAATGAGCAGTTCTTC.

The J gene is TRBJ1-4, the V gene TRBV9; D call uncertain. The V and J ends lost 2 bases and 0 bases respectively, with 5 bases between them. Germline V gene data show CDR1 as SGDLS and CDR2 as YYNGEE. The CDR3 loop spans 14 amino acids. CDR3 amino acids: CASSVDATNEKLFF. The CDR3 DNA is TGTGCCAGCAGCGTTGATGCAACTAATGAAAAACTGTTTTTT.

This clonotype showed up many times. J is TRBJ1-2 and V is TRBV12-3 or TRBV12-4; D is ambiguous. The V end lost 3 bases, the J end lost 4 bases, and 18 bases lay between the germline ends. The CDR3 is 16 residues long. The CDR3 DNA sequence: TGTGCCAGCAGTTTTCTAGGGAACGGAGGTGTCTATGGCTACACCTTC. Its protein product is CASSFLGNGGVYGYTF.

The CDR3 region is CASSRQPDYGYTF. CDR3 in DNA: TGTGCCAGCAGTAGACAGCCGGACTATGGCTACACCTTC. The J gene is TRBJ1-2, the V gene TRBV12-3 or TRBV12-4, with a possible D match to TRBD1 (5 bases). The CDR3 has 13 amino acids. V lost 5 bases and J 3 bases, leaving 10 bases between the germline ends.

This chain joins TRBV14 and TRBJ2-5; 7 nucleotides align to TRBD2. The CDR3 consists of 15 residues. CDR1 and CDR2 (germline): SGHDN, FVKESK. Trimming removed 4 bases from V and 7 bases from J; junction bases left unmatched: 12. As DNA, the CDR3 is TGTGCCAGCAGCCCGGGGACTACCCCCCCATGGACCCAGTACTTC. Encoded protein: CASSPGTTPPWTQYF. The entire variable domain, with the rest obtained from reference TRBV14 and TRBJ2-5, is as follows: EAGVTQFPSHSVIEKGQTVTLRCDPISGHDNLYWYRRVMGKEIKFLLHFVKESKQDESGMPNNRFLAERTGGTYSTLKVQPAELEDSGVYFCASSPGTTPPWTQYFGPGTRLLVL.

This clonotype has a count of ten or more. The chain recombines TRBV12-3 or TRBV12-4 with TRBJ2-7; TRBD1 matches at 9 bases. Trimming took 4 bases from V and 4 from J; bases not matched to a gene: 5. The CDR3 sequence is 14 residues long. The CDR3 is CASSSEGTGYEQYF. Here the CDR3 DNA reads TGTGCCAGCAGTTCGGAGGGGACAGGGTACGAGCAGTACTTC.

This clonotype was recorded once. A much larger clone is a single base away; this may be a read error. The chain combines TRBV9 with TRBJ1-1, with D unresolved. Germline values: CDR1 SGDLS, CDR2 YYNGEE. This CDR3 region has 13 residues. Trimming took 0 bases from V and 1 from J, leaving 4 bases between them. The CDR3 DNA follows: TGTGCCAGCAGCGTAGTGTCGAACACTGAAGCTTTCTTT. Encoded protein: CASSVVSNTEAFF.

This clonotype was counted ten times or more. The chain is built from TRBV7-3 and TRBJ2-1; 10 bases agree with TRBD2. There are 16 residues in the CDR3. Unmatched junction bases numbered 8, after V lost 5 bases and J lost 4 bases. Germline V gives CDR1 SGHTA, CDR2 FQGTGA. The CDR3 nucleotides read TGTGCCAGCAGCCCCGGCCCTAGCGGGAGTTACAATGAGCAGTTCTTC. It translates to CASSPGPSGSYNEQFF. Full variable domain (remainder filled in from reference TRBV7-3 and TRBJ2-1): GAGVSQTPSNKVTEKGKYVELRCDPISGHTALYWYRQSLGQGPEFLIYFQGTGAADDSGLPNDRFFAVRPEGSVSTLKIQRTERGDSAVYLCASSPGPSGSYNEQFFGPGTRLTVL.

There are many counts of this clonotype. The CDR3 loop reads CASSPGERTGELFF. CDR3 sequence (DNA): TGTGCCAGCTCACCAGGGGAAAGGACCGGGGAGCTGTTTTTT. V usage is TRBV18 and J usage is TRBJ2-2; D unresolved. The CDR3 has 14 residues. Between the trimmed V and J ends, which lost 2 bases and 5 bases, there was a span of 9 bases. Germline values: CDR1 KGHSH, CDR2 LQKENI.

This clonotype was seen once. Its ends do not fully match the called genes, so a read error is possible. This chain connects TRBV20-1 to TRBJ2-2; D possibly corresponds to TRBD2 (6 bases). Per the germline V gene, CDR1 is DFQATT and CDR2 is SNEGSKA (reference sequence). The CDR3 extends over 12 amino acids. CDR3 amino acids: CSVQDYLGEPFF. The CDR3 DNA is TGCAGCGTACAGGACTATCTCGGGGAGCCGTTTTTT.

This clonotype showed up just a few times. The V and J genes are TRBV4-3 and TRBJ2-1; 9 bases agree with TRBD2. This CDR3 spans 14 amino acids. Germline-derived CDR1 and CDR2 are LGHNA and YSLEER. Losses at the gene ends were 4 bases for V and 7 bases for J; bases not matched to a gene: 5. The CDR3, as DNA: TGCGCCAGCAGCCCCTTGACTAGCGGAAATGAGCAGTTCTTC. Protein: CASSPLTSGNEQFF.

A word on this clonotype: Germline and junction disagree at one end, which may indicate a read error. V and J are TRBV6-6 and TRBJ2-1, with 16 bases identical to TRBD2. CDR3 size: 19 residues. Per the germline V gene, CDR1 is MNHNY and CDR2 is SVGAGI (reference sequence). The CDR3 reads CASSYSGLAGGQTYTEQFF. The CDR3 bases are TGTGCCAGCAGTTACTCGGGACTAGCGGGAGGGCAGACCTACACTGAGCAGTTCTTC.

This clonotype was counted ten times or more. This chain's CDR3 is CASSLATGREQYF. CDR3 coding DNA: TGCGCCAGCAGCTTGGCCACAGGGCGTGAGCAGTACTTC. The J gene is TRBJ2-7, the V gene TRBV5-1; possibly TRBD1 for D (6 bases). This CDR3 comprises 13 residues. Germline V CDR1 and CDR2: SGHRS, YFSETQ. Between the trimmed V and J ends, which lost 0 bases and 7 bases, there was a span of 11 bases.

In its sample, this clonotype was seen many times. The J gene is TRBJ1-2, the V gene TRBV18; D is undetermined. The length of the CDR3 is 13 residues. CDR1 KGHSH and CDR2 LQKENI come from the germline V gene. Trimming pared 1 base from V and 4 bases from J, leaving 7 bases between. The CDR3 protein is CASSPQGVYGYTF. The CDR3 DNA reads as TGTGCCAGCTCACCACAGGGAGTCTATGGCTACACCTTC.

The sample holds many counts of this clonotype. This sequence joins TRBV7-2 and TRBJ2-1; possible D gene TRBD1, 5 bases. The CDR3 is 14 residues long. Between the trimmed V and J ends, which lost 7 bases and 0 bases, there was a span of 10 bases. Germline V gene sequence: CDR1 SGHTA, CDR2 FQGNSA. The CDR3 DNA sequence: TGTGCCAGCATCAAAAGGGGCTCCTACAATGAGCAGTTCTTC. Protein sequence: CASIKRGSYNEQFF.

In its sample, this clonotype was seen many times. The rearrangement joins TRBV5-1 to TRBJ2-5, with D hard to call. This CDR3 has 15 residues. Trimming removed 0 bases from V and 1 base from J, with 10 bases in between. From germline, CDR1 is SGHRS and CDR2 YFSETQ. The CDR3 reads CASSLEGRPQETQYF. CDR3 coding DNA: TGCGCCAGCAGCTTGGAGGGCAGACCCCAAGAGACCCAGTACTTC.

In this sample, this clonotype turned up many times. The rearrangement uses TRBV13 and TRBJ1-1; no firm D call. Germline V gives CDR1 PRHDT, CDR2 FYEKMQ (reference sequence). The length of the CDR3 is 14 residues. Trimming shortened V by 0 bases and J by 1 base, and 6 bases separated the two germline ends. The CDR3 loop is CASSLGVRNTEAFF. The CDR3 DNA follows: TGTGCCAGCAGCTTAGGGGTTAGGAACACTGAAGCTTTCTTT. Variable domain in full (rest from reference TRBV13 and TRBJ1-1): AAGVIQSPRHLIKEKRETATLKCYPIPRHDTVYWYQQGPGQDPQFLISFYEKMQSDKGSIPDRFSAQQFSDYHSELNMSSLELGDSALYFCASSLGVRNTEAFFGQGTRLTVV.